Each of the 23 T cell receptor beta chains below was sequenced from the same sample in a study of early T cells in non-severe SARS-CoV-2 infection (TCRdb year 2021). Libraries came from 5' RACE. Reads for this sample came from a NextSeq 500. TCRdb passed the public sequencing reads through fastp at Q25 and MiXCR, retaining productive beta sequences. Under each unique CDR3 protein, matching rows form one entry showing the most common genes and DNA. For this sample there are fewer than 25,000 distinct CDR3 sequences; roughly 4.3% appear just once. Around 7.7% of the sample is taken by the ten largest. Sequenced sample: whole blood. The source is an adult who was a healthcare worker with PCR-confirmed SARS-CoV-2 infection or an uninfected control (not recorded which).

This clonotype is categorized as medium-sized. V and J are TRBV6-2 or TRBV6-3 and TRBJ1-1; a possible D gene is TRBD1 (6 bases). V was trimmed by 6 bases and J by 3 bases, leaving 11 bases between them. There are 13 residues in the CDR3. Germline CDR1 is MNHEY and CDR2 is SVGEGT. As DNA, the CDR3 is TGTGCCAGCAGGGAACAGGGAGACACTGAAGCTTTCTTT. Protein: CASREQGDTEAFF.

This clonotype has ten or more counts. The chain employs TRBV20-1 and TRBJ2-1, with unresolved D. V shed 3 bases and J shed 9 bases, with 6 bases lying between them. Looked up from germline, CDR1 is DFQATT and CDR2 is SNEGSKA (reference sequence). This CDR3 has 10 residues. In DNA form, the CDR3 reads TGCAGTGCTAGGGAAGGTGAGCAGTTCTTC. It specifies CSAREGEQFF.

This clonotype was observed a few times. V is TRBV7-9 and J is TRBJ1-2; D is undetermined. The CDR3 is 16 amino acids. With 4 bases removed from V and 6 bases from J, the gap between germline ends came to 21 bases. Germline CDR1 is SEHNR and CDR2 is FQNEAQ (reference sequence). CDR3 in amino acids: CASSSTGSSHVDGYTF. CDR3 DNA: TGTGCCAGCAGCTCGACGGGGTCCTCCCATGTTGATGGCTACACCTTC.

This clonotype showed up many times. The V and J genes are TRBV2 and TRBJ2-3; D remains unclear. The CDR3 runs 14 residues. CDR1 SNHLY and CDR2 FYNNEI come from the germline V gene. Trimming removed 6 bases from V and 2 bases from J, with 12 bases in between. The CDR3 region is CASRGDQDTDTQYF. In DNA form, the CDR3 reads TGTGCCAGCAGGGGCGACCAGGACACAGATACGCAGTATTTT.

In this sample, this clonotype turned up many times. The rearrangement links TRBV27 to TRBJ2-6, with D possibly being TRBD1 (6 bases). Per the germline V gene, CDR1 is MNHEY and CDR2 is SMNVEV (reference sequence). Trimming left V 4 bases short and J 5 bases short, with 12 bases between. This CDR3 has 15 residues. The chain's CDR3 is CASSSGEVRANVLTF. DNA for the CDR3: TGTGCCAGCAGTTCAGGGGAAGTTAGGGCCAACGTCCTGACTTTC.

This clonotype was detected many times. The chain combines TRBV18 with TRBJ2-6, with TRBD1 matching over 7 bases. Per the germline V gene, CDR1 is KGHSH and CDR2 is LQKENI. The CDR3 is 17 residues long. V shed 3 bases, J shed 4 bases, and the junction held 9 bases outside the gene matches. CDR3 protein: CASSPTTGPAGANVLTF. The CDR3 DNA reads as TGTGCCAGCTCACCGACGACAGGGCCTGCCGGGGCCAACGTCCTGACTTTC.

This clonotype was counted ten times or more. The V gene is TRBV6-2 or TRBV6-3, the J gene TRBJ2-7, with D uncertain. The CDR3 covers 14 residues. Germline V gene sequence: CDR1 MNHEY, CDR2 SVGEGT. Trimming took off 0 bases at V and 2 bases at J, with 8 bases between the two ends. CDR3 residues: CASSYSPSAYEQYF. CDR3 bases: TGTGCCAGCAGTTACTCCCCCTCAGCCTACGAGCAGTACTTC.

This clonotype was observed at least ten times. V gene TRBV20-1 combines with J gene TRBJ2-1; D ambiguous. The CDR3 contains 12 residues. V was trimmed by 6 bases and J by 8 bases, leaving 14 bases between them. The germline gives CDR1 DFQATT, CDR2 SNEGSKA (reference sequence). This chain's CDR3 is CSAPRLSYEQFF. The CDR3 nucleotides are TGCAGTGCCCCCAGGTTGTCCTATGAGCAGTTCTTC.

This clonotype was counted ten times or more. Here the CDR3 reads CASSGTLRGRANYGYTF. DNA for the CDR3: TGTGCCAGCAGCGGTACCCTCAGGGGGCGAGCTAACTATGGCTACACCTTC. The chain carries TRBV9 and TRBJ1-2, with TRBD1 matching over 8 bases. Germline CDR1 is SGDLS and CDR2 is YYNGEE. Germline trimming cut 3 bases from V and 0 bases from J; bases unmatched to any gene: 10. The CDR3 has 17 residues.

This clonotype was recorded at least ten times. The chain has TRBV25-1 and TRBJ2-3, with D hard to call. The CDR3 has 11 residues. The ends were cut back, 5 bases at V and 5 bases at J, with 5 bases in the middle. The germline gives CDR1 MGHDK, CDR2 SYGVNS. This chain's CDR3 is CASSPRDTQYF. The CDR3 DNA sequence: TGTGCCAGCAGTCCCAGAGATACGCAGTATTTT.

The table lists this clonotype with a few counts. The V and J genes are TRBV5-1 and TRBJ2-1; the match to TRBD2 covers 11 bases. The CDR3 is 16 residues long. The V segment lost 0 bases and the J segment 7 bases; nucleotides outside the gene matches: 6. Germline CDR1 is SGHRS and CDR2 is YFSETQ. The CDR3 DNA sequence: TGCGCCAGCAGCTTGGGACTAGCGGGGTTTCGGAATGAGCAGTTCTTC. It translates to CASSLGLAGFRNEQFF.

This clonotype was seen many times. This CDR3 is CASSESHEKLFF. The CDR3 nucleotides are TGCGCCAGCAGTGAGTCGCATGAAAAACTGTTTTTT. The chain joins TRBV10-2 to TRBJ1-4; no definite D call. The germline V gene encodes CDR1 WSHSY and CDR2 SAAADI. Trimming removed 0 bases from V and 6 bases from J, with 2 bases in between. This CDR3 is built from 12 residues.

The sample holds many counts of this clonotype. The chain employs TRBV5-1 and TRBJ2-5; TRBD2 is a possible D gene (6 bases). The CDR3 contains 15 residues. From germline, CDR1 is SGHRS and CDR2 YFSETQ. V dropped 0 bases and J dropped 1 base, with 10 bases sitting between them. CDR3 nucleotides: TGCGCCAGCAGCTTGGAGCCCGGGAGCCAAGAGACCCAGTACTTC. Encoded protein: CASSLEPGSQETQYF.

This clonotype came up many times. The J gene is TRBJ2-3, the V gene TRBV9; D may be TRBD2 (6 bases). This CDR3 contains 15 residues. The germline gives CDR1 SGDLS, CDR2 YYNGEE. V lost 2 bases to trimming and J lost 0 bases, with 10 bases between them. The CDR3 sequence is CASSVGTGSTDTQYF. The CDR3 DNA sequence: TGTGCCAGCAGCGTGGGGACTGGCAGCACAGATACGCAGTATTTT. The full variable domain, its missing parts supplied by reference TRBV9 and TRBJ2-3, is DSGVTQTPKHLITATGQRVTLRCSPRSGDLSVYWYQQSLDQGLQFLIQYYNGEERAKGNILERFSAQQFPDLHSELNLSSLELGDSALYFCASSVGTGSTDTQYFGPGTRLTVL.

This clonotype came up many times. V gene TRBV5-1 combines with J gene TRBJ2-1; 9 positions agree with TRBD2. The V and J ends lost 7 bases and 10 bases, in that order; junction bases with no gene match: 12. This CDR3 has 14 residues. In germline, CDR1 is SGHRS, CDR2 YFSETQ. CDR3 coding DNA: TGCGCCAGCCAGTGGACTAGCGAGGTGGGGGAGCAGTTCTTC. Protein product: CASQWTSEVGEQFF.

This clonotype was recorded at least ten times. The gene calls are TRBV11-3 and TRBJ2-3; tentative D call: TRBD2 (6 bases). Germline CDR1 and CDR2: SGHNT and YENEEA. The CDR3 sequence is 16 residues long. V lost 5 bases to trimming and J lost 3 bases, with 18 bases between them. The DNA for the CDR3 is TGTGCCAGCAGCGAACGGGGCGCGGGGTCTACAGATACGCAGTATTTT. This translates into CASSERGAGSTDTQYF.

In its sample, this clonotype was seen many times. The chain joins TRBV4-3 to TRBJ1-2; TRBD1 aligns across 11 bases. The CDR3 length is 17 residues. Per germline, CDR1 LGHNA and CDR2 YSLEER. Germline trimming cut 3 bases from V and 8 bases from J; bases unmatched to any gene: 14. The CDR3 DNA is TGCGCCAGCAGCCAGGCCGGGACAGGGGGAACCGGCAGCGGCTACACCTTC. Translating gives CASSQAGTGGTGSGYTF.

This clonotype was found many times. The rearrangement links TRBV7-6 to TRBJ1-2; D is undetermined. V gave up 5 bases and J gave up 7 bases, with 14 bases separating them. CDR3 size: 13 residues. Germline CDR1 SGHVS, CDR2 FNYEAQ. The CDR3 bases are TGTGCCAGCAGCCCCAGAGGGTCAGGTGGCTACACCTTC. Encoded protein: CASSPRGSGGYTF.

This clonotype came up many times. The chain couples TRBV7-8 to TRBJ1-1, with 7 bases that match TRBD1. The CDR3 consists of 15 residues. V trimming: 2 bases; J trimming: 0 bases; junction bases outside the gene matches: 3. Germline values: CDR1 SGHVS, CDR2 FQNEAQ. The CDR3: CASSLTTGLNTEAFF. The CDR3 nucleotides read TGTGCCAGCAGCTTAACGACAGGGTTGAACACTGAAGCTTTCTTT.

This clonotype has ten or more counts. The chain combines TRBV5-1 with TRBJ2-2; tentatively, D is TRBD1 (6 bases). The V gene lost 8 bases and the J gene lost 6 bases, with 17 bases spanning the gap. The CDR3 contains 14 residues. Per germline, CDR1 SGHRS and CDR2 YFSETQ. CDR3 amino acids: CASRSHRVAGELFF. The CDR3 nucleotides read TGCGCCAGTCGATCTCACAGGGTGGCCGGGGAGCTGTTTTTT.

This clonotype was seen a few times. V and J are TRBV20-1 and TRBJ2-3; D tentatively reads TRBD1 or TRBD2 (5 bases each). Germline V gene sequence: CDR1 DFQATT, CDR2 SNEGSKA (reference sequence). With 6 bases removed from V and 7 bases from J, the gap between germline ends came to 23 bases. The CDR3 has 15 residues. The CDR3 coding sequence is TGCAGTGCAGCGGTCAGGGTGGGCGCGAAAAATACGCAGTATTTT. This sequence encodes CSAAVRVGAKNTQYF.

This clonotype appeared many times. The chain carries TRBV11-2 and TRBJ2-1; 12 bases are shared with TRBD2. The CDR3 loop spans 18 amino acids. The germline V gene encodes CDR1 SGHAT and CDR2 FQNNGV. J gave up 7 bases and V 5 bases, and 15 bases lay outside the gene matches. CDR3 sequence (DNA): TGTGCCAGCAGCCAAGCCGCTAGCGGGGGGGCCGGGAGGAATGAGCAGTTCTTC. Translation gives CASSQAASGGAGRNEQFF.

This clonotype occurred many times. The chain links TRBV6-1 to TRBJ1-2, with D possibly matching TRBD1 (5 bases). Between the trimmed V and J ends, which lost 6 bases and 4 bases, there was a span of 12 bases. This CDR3 has 13 residues. Germline V gives CDR1 MNHNS, CDR2 SASEGT. As DNA, the CDR3 is TGTGCCAGCAGCGGGGGGACCTTCTATGGCTACACCTTC. Amino acids: CASSGGTFYGYTF.